This TCR beta chain derives from a study of T cells in Graves' hyperthyroidism and ophthalmopathy. This clonotype has just one count. A single base separates this from a much larger clone, so it may be a read error. Researchers took RNA transcripts and amplified the TCR beta CDR3 regions from them. First-round RT-PCR targeting the TCR CDR3 was performed with the HTBI primer set. Using its own MiXCR run on the multiplex PCR reads, TCRdb lists one record per CDR3 protein. The sample includes 400,000 to 550,000 distinct CDR3 sequences, around an eighth of them seen just once. Germline V gene sequence: CDR1 SGHNT, CDR2 YENEEA. The ends were cut back, 4 bases at V and 0 bases at J, with 6 bases in the middle. The CDR3 is 13 residues long.

The chain uses TRBV11-3 and TRBJ2-5; tentative D call: TRBD2 (6 bases). Sequenced input: blood. This sequence originates from a woman under 30 with Graves' hyperthyroidism. In DNA form, the CDR3 reads TGTGCCAGCAGCTCGGGGGACCAAGAGACCCAGTACTTC. Translation gives CASSSGDQETQYF. The full variable domain, rest sourced from reference TRBV11-3 and TRBJ2-5, is EAGVVQSPRYKIIEKKQPVAFWCNPISGHNTLYWYLQNLGQGPELLIRYENEEAVDDSQLPKDRFSAERLKGVDSTLKIQPAELGDSAVYLCASSSGDQETQYFGPGTRLLVL.